The source of this TCR beta chain is a study of T cell responses to AZD1222 COVID-19 vaccine. Study-level information: Investigators merged groups given second doses at roughly 4 or roughly 12 weeks. Study observations and caveats: The CD4 TCRs associated with vaccination extended across spike and predominated at 160-218 and 743-854.

V lost 7 bases, J lost 3 bases, and 12 bases lay in between. Germline CDR1 reads LNHDA; CDR2 reads SQIVND (reference sequence). This CDR3 region has 13 residues. Libraries were prepared by immunoSEQ multiplex PCR; TCRdb keeps only in-frame clonotypes and omits some of them. The sample consists of 180,000 or so clones, roughly 88% of them appearing once. With respect to this clone: What it binds is unknown.

Sample: peripheral blood, taken on day 0 of AZD1222 vaccination. The TCR comes from an adult in good health. This sequence joins TRBV19 and TRBJ1-2, with D tentatively TRBD1 (5 bases). CDR3 residues: CASTGQGHYGYTF. DNA of the CDR3: TGTGCCAGTACAGGCCAGGGACACTATGGCTACACCTTC.